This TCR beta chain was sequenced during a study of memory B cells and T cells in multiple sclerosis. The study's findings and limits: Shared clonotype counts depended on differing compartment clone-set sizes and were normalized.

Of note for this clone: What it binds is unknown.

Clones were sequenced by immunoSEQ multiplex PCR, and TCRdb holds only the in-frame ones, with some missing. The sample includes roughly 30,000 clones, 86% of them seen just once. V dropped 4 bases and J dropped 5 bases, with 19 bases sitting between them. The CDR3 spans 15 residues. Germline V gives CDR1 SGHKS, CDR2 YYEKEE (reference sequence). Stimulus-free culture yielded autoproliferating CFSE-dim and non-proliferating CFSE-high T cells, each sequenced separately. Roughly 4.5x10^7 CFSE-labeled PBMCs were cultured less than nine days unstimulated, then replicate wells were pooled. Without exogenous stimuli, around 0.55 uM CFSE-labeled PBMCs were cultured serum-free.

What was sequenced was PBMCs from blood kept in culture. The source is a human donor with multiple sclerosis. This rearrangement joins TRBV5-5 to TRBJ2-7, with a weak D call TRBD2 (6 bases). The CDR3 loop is CASSQGGRERDEQYF. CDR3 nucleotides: TGTGCCAGCAGCCAGGGAGGAAGGGAAAGAGACGAGCAGTACTTC.